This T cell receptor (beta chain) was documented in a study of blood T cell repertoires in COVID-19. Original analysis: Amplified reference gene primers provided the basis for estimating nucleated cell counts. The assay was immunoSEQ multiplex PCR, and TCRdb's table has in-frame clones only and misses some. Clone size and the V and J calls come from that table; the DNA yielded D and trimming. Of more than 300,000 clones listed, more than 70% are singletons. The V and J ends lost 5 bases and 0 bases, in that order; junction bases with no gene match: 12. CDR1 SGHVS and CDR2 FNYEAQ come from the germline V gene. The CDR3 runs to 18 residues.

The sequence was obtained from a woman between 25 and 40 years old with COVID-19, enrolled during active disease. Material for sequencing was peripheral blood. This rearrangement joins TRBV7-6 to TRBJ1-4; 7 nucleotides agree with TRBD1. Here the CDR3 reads CASSPTFDRVATNEKLFF. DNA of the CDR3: TGTGCCAGCAGCCCAACCTTCGACAGGGTGGCAACTAATGAAAAACTGTTTTTT. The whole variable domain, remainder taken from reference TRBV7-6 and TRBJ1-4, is GAGVSQSPRYKVTKRGQDVALRCDPISGHVSLYWYRQALGQGPEFLTYFNYEAQQDKSGLPNDRFSAERPEGSISTLTIQRTEQRDSAMYRCASSPTFDRVATNEKLFFGSGTQLSVL.